This entry lists 14 T cell receptor beta chains sequenced from one sample in a study of cytomegalovirus exposure and HLA in healthy donors. With 60 Vbeta and 13 Jbeta primers, the PCR was carried out. Sequencing was performed with immunoSEQ multiplex PCR; in TCRdb, only in-frame clones are kept and a portion is missing. In the table there are 95,000 to 150,000 clones, around 72% of which are singletons. The sample was PBMCs. These receptors were collected from a woman between 35 and 50 years old in good health and CMV-seropositive.

The V call is TRBV7-9, the J call TRBJ1-1, with D maybe TRBD1 (6 bases). The CDR3 runs to 16 residues. Germline V gene sequence: CDR1 SEHNR, CDR2 FQNEAQ (reference sequence). V lost 1 base, J lost 3 bases, and 15 bases lay in between. This chain's CDR3 is CASSLGWGGLDTEAFF. The CDR3 region has the DNA TGTGCCAGCAGCTTAGGGTGGGGGGGGCTGGACACTGAAGCTTTCTTT. The entire variable domain, with the rest obtained from reference TRBV7-9 and TRBJ1-1, is as follows: DTGVSQNPRHKITKRGQNVTFRCDPISEHNRLYWYRQTLGQGPEFLTYFQNEAQLEKSRLLSDRFSAERPKGSFSTLEIQRTEQGDSAMYLCASSLGWGGLDTEAFFGQGTRLTVV.

In this sample, this clone turned up many times. The chain joins TRBV7-2 to TRBJ2-1; D ambiguous. CDR1 and CDR2 (germline): SGHTA, FQGNSA. V dropped 1 base and J dropped 4 bases, with 5 bases sitting between them. This CDR3 is 13 amino acids long. DNA of the CDR3: TGTGCCAGCAGCTTAGGTCCGTACAATGAGCAGTTCTTC. It translates to CASSLGPYNEQFF.

This clone was counted a few times. V usage is TRBV19 and J usage is TRBJ2-7; D is ambiguous. Germline CDR1 and CDR2: LNHDA and SQIVND (reference sequence). Trimming removed 3 bases at V and 7 bases at J, with 13 bases between. The CDR3 contains 13 residues. The CDR3 sequence is CASSIQSSSEQYF. The CDR3 DNA reads TGTGCCAGTAGTATCCAAAGCTCCTCTGAGCAGTACTTC.

The rearrangement joins TRBV10-3 to TRBJ1-1; D is undetermined. CDR3 size: 14 residues. The germline CDR1 and CDR2 sequences are ENHRY and SYGVKD. V was trimmed by 4 bases and J by 3 bases, leaving 12 bases between them. The CDR3 coding sequence is TGTGCCATCAGTGGACGCAGCGGTCACACTGAAGCTTTCTTT. Protein: CAISGRSGHTEAFF.

The rearrangement joins TRBV7-3 to TRBJ2-1, with 9 nucleotides matching TRBD1. Per germline, CDR1 SGHTA and CDR2 FQGTGA. V dropped 5 bases and J dropped 12; count of bases not matched to a gene: 8. This CDR3 contains 13 residues. CDR3 DNA: TGTGCCAGCAGCCCGGGACAGGGACAAAGGCAGTTCTTC. This sequence encodes CASSPGQGQRQFF.

This clone was seen only a few times. This chain's CDR3 is CASTTRLAGTDTQYF. Here the CDR3 DNA reads TGTGCCAGCACCACCCGGTTAGCGGGCACAGATACGCAGTATTTT. V gene TRBV5-8 combines with J gene TRBJ2-3; TRBD2 is a possible D gene (6 bases). Germline V gene sequence: CDR1 SGHTS, CDR2 YDEGEE. The CDR3 contains 15 residues. V was shortened by 6 bases and J by 1 base, with 15 bases between the two germline ends.

The J gene is TRBJ2-2, the V gene TRBV25-1; TRBD1 matches 8 bases. The germline CDR1 and CDR2 sequences are MGHDK and SYGVNS. The CDR3 is 16 amino acids. J lost 9 bases, V lost 1 base, and 10 bases had no gene match. The CDR3 region is CASSELKAGGLRELFF. The CDR3 bases are TGTGCCAGCAGTGAATTAAAGGCAGGGGGCCTCAGGGAGCTGTTTTTT.

The chain joins TRBV4-2 to TRBJ2-7, with 7 bases that match TRBD2. V shed 0 bases, J shed 2 bases, and the junction held 7 bases outside the gene matches. The CDR3 length is 16 residues. The V gene's germline CDR1 is LGHNA and CDR2 YNFKEQ. The chain's CDR3 is CASSQDALAVTYEQYF. Written as DNA, the CDR3 is TGTGCCAGCAGCCAAGATGCCCTAGCGGTGACCTACGAGCAGTACTTC.

This clone occurred once. The chain recombines TRBV2 with TRBJ2-2; tentatively, D is TRBD1 (6 bases). CDR1 is SNHLY, CDR2 FYNNEI, per germline. The CDR3 extends over 14 amino acids. V was cut by 4 bases and J by 6 bases, with 12 bases left in between. The CDR3 DNA reads as TGTGCCAGCAGTGGACAGGCTATCGCCGGGGAGCTGTTTTTT. Translated, it gives CASSGQAIAGELFF.

The chain joins TRBV18 to TRBJ1-2, with 9 nucleotides matching TRBD1. Trimming removed 0 bases from V and 3 bases from J; junction bases left unmatched: 8. CDR1 is KGHSH, CDR2 LQKENI, per germline. This CDR3 contains 17 residues. The CDR3 DNA is TGTGCCAGCTCACCACCGAGGACAGGGGTGTCGCACTATGGCTACACCTTC. It is translated as CASSPPRTGVSHYGYTF. The whole variable domain, remainder taken from reference TRBV18 and TRBJ1-2, is NAGVMQNPRHLVRRRGQEARLRCSPMKGHSHVYWYRQLPEEGLKFMVYLQKENIIDESGMPKERFSAEFPKEGPSILRIQQVVRGDSAAYFCASSPPRTGVSHYGYTFGSGTRLTVV.

This clone was seen only once. The V call is TRBV4-1, the J call TRBJ2-3, with D unclear. The CDR3 has 14 amino acids. CDR1 MGHRA and CDR2 YSYEKL come from the germline V gene. Trimming cost V 1 base and J 4 bases, with 9 bases left between them. The CDR3 is CASSQVSNSDTQYF. The CDR3 nucleotides read TGCGCCAGCAGCCAAGTGTCCAACTCAGATACGCAGTATTTT.

This clone was seen more than once but under ten times. This chain joins TRBV2 and TRBJ2-5; the match to TRBD2 covers 11 bases. Trimming cost V 0 bases and J 5 bases; bases outside gene matches: 8. From germline, CDR1 is SNHLY and CDR2 FYNNEI. The CDR3 is 17 residues long. This chain's CDR3 is CASSEALSGGAWETQYF. In DNA form, the CDR3 reads TGTGCCAGCAGTGAAGCGCTTAGCGGGGGGGCCTGGGAGACCCAGTACTTC. Combining the CDR3 with reference TRBV2 and TRBJ2-5 gives the whole variable domain EPEVTQTPSHQVTQMGQEVILRCVPISNHLYFYWYRQILGQKVEFLVSFYNNEISEKSEIFDDQFSVERPDGSNFTLKIRSTKLEDSAMYFCASSEALSGGAWETQYFGPGTRLLVL.

The rearrangement joins TRBV7-2 to TRBJ1-2; D gene unclear. CDR3 length: 15 amino acids. The germline V and J ends were trimmed by 1 base and 7 bases, with 16 bases remaining between them. Per the germline V gene, CDR1 is SGHTA and CDR2 is FQGNSA. CDR3 in amino acids: CASSLDEGWPRGYTF. CDR3 nucleotide sequence: TGTGCCAGCAGCTTAGACGAGGGTTGGCCCCGTGGCTACACCTTC. Variable domain in full (rest from reference TRBV7-2 and TRBJ1-2): GAGVSQSPSNKVTEKGKDVELRCDPISGHTALYWYRQSLGQGLEFLIYFQGNSAPDKSGLPSDRFSAERTGGSVSTLTIQRTQQEDSAVYLCASSLDEGWPRGYTFGSGTRLTVV.

V is TRBV5-1 and J is TRBJ2-5; TRBD2 matches at 9 bases. Unmatched junction bases numbered 6, after V lost 4 bases and J lost 2 bases. There are 15 residues in the CDR3. Germline lookup yields CDR1 SGHRS and CDR2 YFSETQ. The CDR3 is CASSLNLAGQETQYF. For the CDR3, the DNA is TGCGCCAGCAGCCTAAACCTAGCGGGGCAAGAGACCCAGTACTTC.